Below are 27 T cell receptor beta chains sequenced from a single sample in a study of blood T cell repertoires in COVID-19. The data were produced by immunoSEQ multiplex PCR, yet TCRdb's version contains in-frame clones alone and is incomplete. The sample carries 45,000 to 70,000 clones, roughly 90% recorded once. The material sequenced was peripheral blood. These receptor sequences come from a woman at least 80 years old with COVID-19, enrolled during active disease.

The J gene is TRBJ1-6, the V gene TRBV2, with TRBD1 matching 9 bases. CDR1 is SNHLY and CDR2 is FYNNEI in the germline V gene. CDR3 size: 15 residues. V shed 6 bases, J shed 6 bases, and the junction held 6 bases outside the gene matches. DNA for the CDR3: TGTGCCAGCAGGGGACAGGGAACCCTTAATTCACCCCTCCACTTT. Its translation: CASRGQGTLNSPLHF.

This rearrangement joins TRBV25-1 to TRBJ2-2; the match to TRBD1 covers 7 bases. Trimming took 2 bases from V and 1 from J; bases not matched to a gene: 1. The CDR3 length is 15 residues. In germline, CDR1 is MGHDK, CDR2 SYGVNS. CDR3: CASSENRGNTGELFF. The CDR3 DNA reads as TGTGCCAGCAGTGAAAACAGGGGGAACACCGGGGAGCTGTTTTTT.

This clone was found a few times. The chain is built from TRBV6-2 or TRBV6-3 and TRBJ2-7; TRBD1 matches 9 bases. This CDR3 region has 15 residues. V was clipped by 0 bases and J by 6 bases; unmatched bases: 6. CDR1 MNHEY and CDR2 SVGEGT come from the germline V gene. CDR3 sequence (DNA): TGTGCCAGCAGTTACTCACGCGACAGGGGGGGCGAGCAGTACTTC. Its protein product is CASSYSRDRGGEQYF.

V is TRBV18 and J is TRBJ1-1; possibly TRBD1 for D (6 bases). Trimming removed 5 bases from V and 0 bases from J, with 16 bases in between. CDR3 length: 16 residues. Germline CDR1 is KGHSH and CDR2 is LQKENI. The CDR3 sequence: CASSFGGRGMNTEAFF. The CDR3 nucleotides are TGTGCCAGCTCATTCGGGGGGCGCGGGATGAACACTGAAGCTTTCTTT.

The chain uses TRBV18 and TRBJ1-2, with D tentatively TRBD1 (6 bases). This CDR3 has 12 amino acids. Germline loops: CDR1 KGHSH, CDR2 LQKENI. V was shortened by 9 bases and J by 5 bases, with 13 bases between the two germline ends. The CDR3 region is CARPDSEYGYTF. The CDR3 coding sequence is TGTGCCAGGCCGGACAGCGAATATGGCTACACCTTC.

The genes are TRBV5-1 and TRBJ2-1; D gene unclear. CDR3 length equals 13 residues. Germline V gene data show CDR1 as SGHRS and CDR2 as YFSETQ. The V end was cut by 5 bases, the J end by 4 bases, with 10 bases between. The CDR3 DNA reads TGCGCCAGCAGTTTACGGGTTTACAATGAGCAGTTCTTC. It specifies CASSLRVYNEQFF.

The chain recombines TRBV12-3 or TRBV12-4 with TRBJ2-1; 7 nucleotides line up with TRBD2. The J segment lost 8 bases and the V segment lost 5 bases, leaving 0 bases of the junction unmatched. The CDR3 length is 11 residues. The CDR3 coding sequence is TGTGCCAGCAGTCGGGGGGATGAGCAGTTCTTC. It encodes CASSRGDEQFF.

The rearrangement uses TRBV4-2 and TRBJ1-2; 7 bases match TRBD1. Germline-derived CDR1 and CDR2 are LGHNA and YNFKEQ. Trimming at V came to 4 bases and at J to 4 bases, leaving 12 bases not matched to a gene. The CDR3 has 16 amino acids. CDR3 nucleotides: TGTGCCAGCAGCCTACCTGGGGACAGTTATTCCTATGGCTACACCTTC. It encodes CASSLPGDSYSYGYTF.

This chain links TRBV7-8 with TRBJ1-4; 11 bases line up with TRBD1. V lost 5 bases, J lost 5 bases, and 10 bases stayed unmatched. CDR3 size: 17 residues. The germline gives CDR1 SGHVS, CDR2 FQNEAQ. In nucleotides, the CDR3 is TGTGCCAGCAGCCTGGGACAGGGGGGACCGAGGAATGAAAAACTGTTTTTT. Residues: CASSLGQGGPRNEKLFF.

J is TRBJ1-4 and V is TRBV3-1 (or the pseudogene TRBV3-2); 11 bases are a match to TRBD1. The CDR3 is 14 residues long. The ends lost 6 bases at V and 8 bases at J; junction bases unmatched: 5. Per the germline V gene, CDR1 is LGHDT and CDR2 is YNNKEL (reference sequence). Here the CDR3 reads CASSSGTGGEKLFF. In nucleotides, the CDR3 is TGTGCCAGCAGTTCCGGGACAGGGGGAGAAAAACTGTTTTTT.

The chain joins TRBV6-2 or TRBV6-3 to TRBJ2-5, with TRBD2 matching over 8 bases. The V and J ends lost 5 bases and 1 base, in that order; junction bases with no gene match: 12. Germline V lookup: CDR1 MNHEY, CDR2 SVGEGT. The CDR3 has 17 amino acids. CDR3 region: CASSSLASGGFQETQYF. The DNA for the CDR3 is TGTGCCAGCAGTAGCCTGGCGAGCGGGGGTTTCCAAGAGACCCAGTACTTC.

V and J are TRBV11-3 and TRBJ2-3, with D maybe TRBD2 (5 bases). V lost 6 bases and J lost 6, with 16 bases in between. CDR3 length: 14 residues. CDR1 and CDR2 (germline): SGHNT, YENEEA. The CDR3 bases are TGTGCCAGCAGGTTACCAGGAGGCCAGGATACGCAGTATTTT. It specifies CASRLPGGQDTQYF.

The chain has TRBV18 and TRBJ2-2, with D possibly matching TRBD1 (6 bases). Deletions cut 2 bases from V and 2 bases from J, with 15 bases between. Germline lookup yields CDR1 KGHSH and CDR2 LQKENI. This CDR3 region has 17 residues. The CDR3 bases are TGTGCCAGCTCACCAGTAAGGGACACTTTAAACACCGGGGAGCTGTTTTTT. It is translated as CASSPVRDTLNTGELFF.

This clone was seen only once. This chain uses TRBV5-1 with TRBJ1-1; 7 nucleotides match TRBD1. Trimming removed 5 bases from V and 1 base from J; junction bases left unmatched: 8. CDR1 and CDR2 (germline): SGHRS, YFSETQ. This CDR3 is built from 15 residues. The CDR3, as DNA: TGCGCCAGCAGACTCGAGGGACAGAAGAACACTGAAGCTTTCTTT. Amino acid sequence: CASRLEGQKNTEAFF. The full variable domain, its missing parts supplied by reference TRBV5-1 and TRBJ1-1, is KAGVTQTPRYLIKTRGQQVTLSCSPISGHRSVSWYQQTPGQGLQFLFEYFSETQRNKGNFPGRFSGRQFSNSRSEMNVSTLELGDSALYLCASRLEGQKNTEAFFGQGTRLTVV.

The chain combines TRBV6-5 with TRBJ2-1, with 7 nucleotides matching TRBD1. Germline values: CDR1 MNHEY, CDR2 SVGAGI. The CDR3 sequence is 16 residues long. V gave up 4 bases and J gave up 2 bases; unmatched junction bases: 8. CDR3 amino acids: CASSSNRGNPYNEQFF. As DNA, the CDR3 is TGTGCCAGCAGTTCAAACAGGGGCAATCCCTACAATGAGCAGTTCTTC.

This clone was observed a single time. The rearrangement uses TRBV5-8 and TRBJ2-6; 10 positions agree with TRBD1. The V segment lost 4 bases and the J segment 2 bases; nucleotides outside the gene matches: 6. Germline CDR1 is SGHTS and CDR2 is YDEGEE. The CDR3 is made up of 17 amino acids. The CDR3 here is CASSIRQGATGANVLTF. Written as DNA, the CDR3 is TGTGCCAGCAGCATAAGACAGGGGGCCACTGGGGCCAACGTCCTGACTTTC. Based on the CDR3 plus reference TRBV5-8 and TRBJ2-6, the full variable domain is EAGVTQSPTHLIKTRGQQATLRCSPISGHTSVYWYQQALGLGLQFLLWYDEGEERNRGNFPPRFSGRQFPNYSSELNVNALELEDSALYLCASSIRQGATGANVLTFGAGSRLTVL.

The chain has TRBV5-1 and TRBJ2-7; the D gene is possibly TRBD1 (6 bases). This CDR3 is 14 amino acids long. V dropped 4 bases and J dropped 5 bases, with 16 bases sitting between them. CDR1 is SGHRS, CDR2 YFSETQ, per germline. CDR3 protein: CASSTTGLLDEQYF. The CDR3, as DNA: TGCGCCAGCAGCACTACAGGGTTGTTGGACGAGCAGTACTTC.

The DNA for the CDR3 is TGCGCCAGCAGCCCGACAGGGGGATCCTACGAGCAGTACTTC. It specifies CASSPTGGSYEQYF. The V gene is TRBV5-1, the J gene TRBJ2-7; 9 nucleotides match TRBD1. J gave up 1 base and V 4 bases, and 3 bases lay outside the gene matches. Germline V gene sequence: CDR1 SGHRS, CDR2 YFSETQ. The CDR3 runs 14 residues.

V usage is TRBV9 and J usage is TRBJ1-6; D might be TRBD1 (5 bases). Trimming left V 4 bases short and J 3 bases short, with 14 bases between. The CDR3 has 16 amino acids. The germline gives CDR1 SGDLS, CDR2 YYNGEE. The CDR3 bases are TGTGCCAGCAGCCAGAAAGGACAAGGCTATAATTCACCCCTCCACTTT. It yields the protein CASSQKGQGYNSPLHF. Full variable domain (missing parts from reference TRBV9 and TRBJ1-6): DSGVTQTPKHLITATGQRVTLRCSPRSGDLSVYWYQQSLDQGLQFLIQYYNGEERAKGNILERFSAQQFPDLHSELNLSSLELGDSALYFCASSQKGQGYNSPLHFGNGTRLTVT.

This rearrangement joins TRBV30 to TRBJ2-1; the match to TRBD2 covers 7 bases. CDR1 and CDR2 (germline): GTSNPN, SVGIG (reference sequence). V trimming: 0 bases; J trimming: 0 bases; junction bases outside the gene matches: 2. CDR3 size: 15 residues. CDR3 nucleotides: TGTGCCTGGAGTGTGGGGGGGGACTCCTACAATGAGCAGTTCTTC. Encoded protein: CAWSVGGDSYNEQFF.

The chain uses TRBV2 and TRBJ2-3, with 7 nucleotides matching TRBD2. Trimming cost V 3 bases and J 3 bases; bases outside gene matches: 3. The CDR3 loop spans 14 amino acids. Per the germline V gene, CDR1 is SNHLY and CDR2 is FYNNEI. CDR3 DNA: TGTGCCAGCAGTGAGCCGGGGGGTACAGATACGCAGTATTTT. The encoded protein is CASSEPGGTDTQYF. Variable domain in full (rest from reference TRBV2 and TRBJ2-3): EPEVTQTPSHQVTQMGQEVILRCVPISNHLYFYWYRQILGQKVEFLVSFYNNEISEKSEIFDDQFSVERPDGSNFTLKIRSTKLEDSAMYFCASSEPGGTDTQYFGPGTRLTVL.

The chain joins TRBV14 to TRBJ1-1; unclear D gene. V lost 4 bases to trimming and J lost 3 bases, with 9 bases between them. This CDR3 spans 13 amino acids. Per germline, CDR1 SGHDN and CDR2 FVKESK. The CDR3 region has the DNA TGTGCCAGCAGCCCAAACAGAGACACTGAAGCTTTCTTT. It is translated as CASSPNRDTEAFF.

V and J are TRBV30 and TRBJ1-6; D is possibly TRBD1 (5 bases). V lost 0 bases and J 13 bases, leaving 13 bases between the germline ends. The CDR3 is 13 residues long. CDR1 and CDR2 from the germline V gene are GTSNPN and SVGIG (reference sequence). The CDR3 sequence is CAWSVQAVSPLHF. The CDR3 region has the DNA TGTGCCTGGAGTGTACAGGCTGTCTCGCCCCTCCACTTT. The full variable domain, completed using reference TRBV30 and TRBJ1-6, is SQTIHQWPATLVQPVGSPLSLECTVEGTSNPNLYWYRQAAGRGLQLLFYSVGIGQISSEVPQNLSASRPQDRQFILSSKKLLLSDSGFYLCAWSVQAVSPLHFGNGTRLTVT.

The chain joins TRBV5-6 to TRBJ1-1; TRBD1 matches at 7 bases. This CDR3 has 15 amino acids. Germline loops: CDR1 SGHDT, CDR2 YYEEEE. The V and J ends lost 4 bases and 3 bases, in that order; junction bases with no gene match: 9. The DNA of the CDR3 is TGTGCCAGCAGCAGCCCAAGGGGGCGGGACACTGAAGCTTTCTTT. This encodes CASSSPRGRDTEAFF.

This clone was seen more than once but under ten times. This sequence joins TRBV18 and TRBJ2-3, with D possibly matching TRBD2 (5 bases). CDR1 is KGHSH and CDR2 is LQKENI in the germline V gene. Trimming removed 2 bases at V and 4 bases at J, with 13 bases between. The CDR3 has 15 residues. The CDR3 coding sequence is TGTGCCAGCTCACCAATGGATGGAGCGGCAGATACGCAGTATTTT. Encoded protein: CASSPMDGAADTQYF.

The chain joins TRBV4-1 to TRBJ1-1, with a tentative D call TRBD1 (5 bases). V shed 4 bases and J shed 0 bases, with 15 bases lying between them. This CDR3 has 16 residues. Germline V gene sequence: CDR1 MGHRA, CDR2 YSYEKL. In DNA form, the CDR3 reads TGCGCCAGCAGCCTTCAATCCCAGGGCGTGAACACTGAAGCTTTCTTT. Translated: CASSLQSQGVNTEAFF.

CDR3 DNA: TGTGCCAGCCGACCCTTGGCAGGAACGAACACCGGGGAGCTGTTTTTT. Translation gives CASRPLAGTNTGELFF. V and J are TRBV6-6 and TRBJ2-2; D not resolved. Trimming shortened V by 8 bases and J by 0 bases, and 16 bases separated the two germline ends. The CDR3 extends over 16 amino acids. Germline V gene data show CDR1 as MNHNY and CDR2 as SVGAGI (reference sequence).